This record looks at one T cell receptor beta chain sequence and its context. Its antigen is unidentified. V lost 5 bases to trimming and J lost 11 bases; unmatched junction nucleotides: 5. Germline values: CDR1 DFQATT, CDR2 SNEGSKA (reference sequence). This CDR3 is built from 10 residues. These data belong to a study of shared clonotypes between healthy human individuals. Study outcomes and limitations: Tissue TCR repertoires likely differ from these blood-only repertoires.

Libraries were prepared by immunoSEQ multiplex PCR; TCRdb keeps only in-frame clonotypes and omits some of them. The sample shows roughly 1,000,000 clones, 75% to 80% of them seen only once. The sequencing input was memory CD4+ T cells from PBMCs. Documented subset: CD45RA-negative fraction. The chain joins TRBV20-1 to TRBJ1-1; 7 bases fit TRBD1. This receptor was taken from a man younger than 35 in good health. Some clones in this sample may be carry-over from other donors' samples. CDR3 amino acids: CSADRVVAFF. DNA of the CDR3: TGCAGTGCTGACAGGGTAGTGGCTTTCTTT.